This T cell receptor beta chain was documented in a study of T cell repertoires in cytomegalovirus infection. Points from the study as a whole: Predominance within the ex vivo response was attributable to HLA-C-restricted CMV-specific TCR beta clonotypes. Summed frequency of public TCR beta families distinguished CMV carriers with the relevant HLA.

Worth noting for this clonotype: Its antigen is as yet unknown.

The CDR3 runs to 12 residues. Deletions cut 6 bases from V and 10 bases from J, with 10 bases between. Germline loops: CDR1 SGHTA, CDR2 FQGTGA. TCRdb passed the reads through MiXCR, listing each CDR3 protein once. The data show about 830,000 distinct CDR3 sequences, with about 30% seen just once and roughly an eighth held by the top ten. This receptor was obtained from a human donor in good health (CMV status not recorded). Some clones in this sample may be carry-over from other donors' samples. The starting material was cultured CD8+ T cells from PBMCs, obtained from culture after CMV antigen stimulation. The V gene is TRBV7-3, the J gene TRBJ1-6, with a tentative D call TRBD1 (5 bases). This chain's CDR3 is CASSRDGSPLHF. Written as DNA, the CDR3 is TGTGCCAGCAGTAGGGACGGCTCACCCCTCCACTTT.